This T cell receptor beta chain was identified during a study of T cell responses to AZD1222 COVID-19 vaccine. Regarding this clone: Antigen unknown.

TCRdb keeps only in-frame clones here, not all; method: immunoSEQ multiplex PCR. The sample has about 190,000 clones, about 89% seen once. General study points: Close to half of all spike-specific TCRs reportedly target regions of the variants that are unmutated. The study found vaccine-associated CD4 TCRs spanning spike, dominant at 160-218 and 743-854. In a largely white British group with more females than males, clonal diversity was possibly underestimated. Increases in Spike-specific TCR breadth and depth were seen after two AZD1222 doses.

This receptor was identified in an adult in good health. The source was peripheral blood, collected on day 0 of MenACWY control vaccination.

CDR3 DNA sequence: TGCGCCAGCAGCTTGTCTGACACAGATACGCAGTATTTT. Translation: CASSLSDTDTQYF. This chain uses TRBV5-1 with TRBJ2-3; unclear D gene. V gave up 1 base and J gave up 2 bases, with 5 bases separating them. This CDR3 contains 13 residues. Germline V lookup: CDR1 SGHRS, CDR2 YFSETQ. The full variable domain, with the rest looked up from reference TRBV5-1 and TRBJ2-3, is KAGVTQTPRYLIKTRGQQVTLSCSPISGHRSVSWYQQTPGQGLQFLFEYFSETQRNKGNFPGRFSGRQFSNSRSEMNVSTLELGDSALYLCASSLSDTDTQYFGPGTRLTVL.